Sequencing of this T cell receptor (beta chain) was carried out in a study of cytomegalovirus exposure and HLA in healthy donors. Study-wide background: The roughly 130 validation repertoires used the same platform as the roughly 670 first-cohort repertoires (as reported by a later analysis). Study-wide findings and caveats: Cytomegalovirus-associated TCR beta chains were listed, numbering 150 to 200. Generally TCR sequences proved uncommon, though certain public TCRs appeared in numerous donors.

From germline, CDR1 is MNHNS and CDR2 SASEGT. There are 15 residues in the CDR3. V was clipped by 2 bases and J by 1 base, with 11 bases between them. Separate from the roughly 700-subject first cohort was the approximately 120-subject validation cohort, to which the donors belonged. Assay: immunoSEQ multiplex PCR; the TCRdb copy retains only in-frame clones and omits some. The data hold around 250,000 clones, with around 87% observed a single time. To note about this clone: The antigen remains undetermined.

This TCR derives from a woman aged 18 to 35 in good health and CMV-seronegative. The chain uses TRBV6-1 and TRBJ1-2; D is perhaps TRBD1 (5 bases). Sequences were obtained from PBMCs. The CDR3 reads CASSEFGALNYGYTF. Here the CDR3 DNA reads TGTGCCAGCAGTGAATTTGGGGCGCTTAACTATGGCTACACCTTC.